This T cell receptor (beta chain) is drawn from a study of sequential checkpoint blockade in melanoma. The wider study: First-line arms were nivolumab then ipilimumab, or the reverse, randomized 1:1. Both treatment sequences were followed by maintenance nivolumab.

Measured with immunoSEQ multiplex PCR; TCRdb has only the in-frame clones, and not every one. The table has under 20,000 clones, roughly 69% seen once. Documented treatment: randomized to nivolumab then ipilimumab (arm A) or the reverse (arm B). DNA-damaging chemotherapy had not been given to any patient beforehand. From thawed PBMCs, live CD3+CD8+ cells negative for CD19 and CD56 were sorted. Trimming left V 10 bases short and J 7 bases short, with 21 bases between. Germline CDR1 is MNHEY and CDR2 is SMNVEV (reference sequence). This CDR3 is built from 14 residues. Material: CD8+ T cells sorted from blood (inferred from file names), obtained from a patient given nivolumab and ipilimumab in sequence. The TCR was taken from a human donor with melanoma. This rearrangement joins TRBV27 to TRBJ2-3; the D is unclear. CDR3 residues: CATRSDHPTNTQYF. Here the CDR3 DNA reads TGTGCCACCCGTTCCGACCATCCCACTAATACGCAGTATTTT.